Listed below are T cell receptor beta chains from one sample, sequenced in a study of T-cell reconstitution after alpha-beta-depleted transplantation in children. TCRdb reanalysed the PCR reads using MiXCR and keeps one entry per CDR3 protein. This table has about 980,000 distinct CDR3 sequences, around 30% appearing once. This specimen consisted of PBMCs, mostly from graft donor cells, obtained 360 days after TCRalphabeta/CD19-depleted stem cell transplant. Receptor source: a boy in the first two years of life who had a stem cell transplant for SCID, so the T cells may come from the graft donor. The CDR3 runs from the conserved cysteine through the conserved F or W. D genes are given only for firm matches. Some rows have no size entry. The others give once, few or many, or a class for an expanded clone.

v_gene: TRBV12-3/TRBV12-4
j_gene: TRBJ2-3
d_gene: TRBD2
abundance: -
CDR3nt: TGTGCCACCTCACGCTCGACTAGCGGGGGGAGAACAGATACGCAGTATTTT
CDR3aa: CATSRSTSGGRTDTQYF

v_gene: TRBV4-2
j_gene: TRBJ2-5
d_gene: -
abundance: few
CDR3nt: TGTGCCAGCAGCCAAGCAGCAGGAGAAGAGACCCAGTACTTC
CDR3aa: CASSQAAGEETQYF

v_gene: TRBV20-1
j_gene: TRBJ2-3
d_gene: -
abundance: -
CDR3nt: TGCAGTGCTAACCCCGGGGTAGCCCGGACGAGCACAGATACGCAGTATTTT
CDR3aa: CSANPGVARTSTDTQYF

v_gene: TRBV12-3/TRBV12-4
j_gene: TRBJ2-2
d_gene: TRBD1
abundance: -
CDR3nt: TGTGCCACGACAGGGTGGAACACCGGGGAGCTGTTTTTT
CDR3aa: CATTGWNTGELFF

v_gene: TRBV12-3/TRBV12-4
j_gene: TRBJ2-1
d_gene: -
abundance: -
CDR3nt: TGTGCCAGCAGTTTAAGGCCGGATTACAATGAGCAGTTCTTC
CDR3aa: CASSLRPDYNEQFF

v_gene: TRBV4-2
j_gene: TRBJ1-1
d_gene: -
abundance: -
CDR3nt: TGTGCCAGCAACCCAAGATCGAGGGACTGGGCTGAAGCTTTCTTT
CDR3aa: CASNPRSRDWAEAFF

v_gene: TRBV29-1
j_gene: TRBJ2-3
d_gene: TRBD2
abundance: -
CDR3nt: TGCAGCGTTCTCGGACTAGCGGGTCGAACAGATACGCAGTATTTT
CDR3aa: CSVLGLAGRTDTQYF

v_gene: TRBV12-3/TRBV12-4
j_gene: TRBJ2-1
d_gene: TRBD2
abundance: -
CDR3nt: TGTGCCAGCAGTTTCGTAGCGGGACATCACAATGAGCAGTTCTTC
CDR3aa: CASSFVAGHHNEQFF

v_gene: TRBV29-1
j_gene: TRBJ1-2
d_gene: TRBD1
abundance: -
CDR3nt: TGCAGCGTTGGGGACAGCTTCTATGGCTACACCTTC
CDR3aa: CSVGDSFYGYTF

v_gene: TRBV7-9
j_gene: TRBJ1-1
d_gene: -
abundance: -
CDR3nt: TGTGCCAGCAGCTCGAGGGCTGGGAGAGGAACTGAAGCTTTCTTT
CDR3aa: CASSSRAGRGTEAFF

v_gene: TRBV2
j_gene: TRBJ2-1
d_gene: -
abundance: few
CDR3nt: TGTGCCAGCAGTGGCGAGGACAGGAGGGCCAGGGGGGCTCATTACAATGAGCAGTTCTTC
CDR3aa: CASSGEDRRARGAHYNEQFF

v_gene: TRBV6-5
j_gene: TRBJ1-6
d_gene: -
abundance: many
CDR3nt: TGTGCCAGCAGCAGGGGTAATTCACCCCTCCACTTT
CDR3aa: CASSRGNSPLHF

v_gene: TRBV2
j_gene: TRBJ2-7
d_gene: TRBD2
abundance: -
CDR3nt: TGTGCCAGCAGTGACCTGGGACTAGCGGGGGAGCCCTACGAGCAGTACTTC
CDR3aa: CASSDLGLAGEPYEQYF

v_gene: TRBV16
j_gene: TRBJ1-2
d_gene: -
abundance: -
CDR3nt: TGTGCCAGCAGCCAATCGGGCCACCAAAACTATGGCTACACCTTC
CDR3aa: CASSQSGHQNYGYTF

v_gene: TRBV7-9
j_gene: TRBJ2-7
d_gene: -
abundance: -
CDR3nt: TGTGCCAGCAGCAAGGGGCGAGGCTCCTACGAGCAGTACTTC
CDR3aa: CASSKGRGSYEQYF

v_gene: TRBV2
j_gene: TRBJ2-1
d_gene: -
abundance: many
CDR3nt: TGTGCCAGCAGACCCTTCTGGGGGACTCCGAAATACAATGAGCAGTTCTTC
CDR3aa: CASRPFWGTPKYNEQFF

v_gene: TRBV20-1
j_gene: TRBJ2-7
d_gene: TRBD1
abundance: -
CDR3nt: TGCAGTGCTAGCGCACAGGGGGCCACCTACGAGCAGTACTTC
CDR3aa: CSASAQGATYEQYF

v_gene: TRBV2
j_gene: TRBJ2-7
d_gene: -
abundance: few
CDR3nt: TGTGCCAGAGGCGGTGGCAAGAGTTACGAGCAGTACTTC
CDR3aa: CARGGGKSYEQYF

v_gene: TRBV15
j_gene: TRBJ2-7
d_gene: TRBD1
abundance: few
CDR3nt: TGTGCCACCAGCAGACGGGACAGGGGAGGCTACGAGCAGTACTTC
CDR3aa: CATSRRDRGGYEQYF

v_gene: TRBV27
j_gene: TRBJ2-3
d_gene: TRBD2
abundance: -
CDR3nt: TGTGCCAGCAGTTTTAGGTCGCCAGGACTAGCGGGTATCTTCGATACGCAGTATTTT
CDR3aa: CASSFRSPGLAGIFDTQYF

v_gene: TRBV12-3/TRBV12-4
j_gene: TRBJ2-7
d_gene: TRBD1
abundance: -
CDR3nt: TGTGCCAGCAGTCCGCGGACAGGCTTTTTGGGAGAGCAGTACTTC
CDR3aa: CASSPRTGFLGEQYF

v_gene: TRBV7-8
j_gene: TRBJ2-1
d_gene: -
abundance: -
CDR3nt: TGTGCCAGCAGCCTCTACATGGGCTCCTACAATGAGCAGTTCTTC
CDR3aa: CASSLYMGSYNEQFF

v_gene: TRBV15
j_gene: TRBJ1-4
d_gene: -
abundance: few
CDR3nt: TGTGCCACCAGCAGAGATCAGGGTGGAATTCAAAAACTGTTTTTT
CDR3aa: CATSRDQGGIQKLFF

v_gene: TRBV29-1
j_gene: TRBJ2-7
d_gene: TRBD2
abundance: -
CDR3nt: TGCAGCGTTCGGGGACTAGCGGGGAGCCCCTACGAGCAGTACTTC
CDR3aa: CSVRGLAGSPYEQYF

v_gene: TRBV10-3
j_gene: TRBJ2-1
d_gene: -
abundance: few
CDR3nt: TGTGCCATCAGTGGGACAGTGAACAATGAGCAGTTCTTC
CDR3aa: CAISGTVNNEQFF

v_gene: TRBV9
j_gene: TRBJ2-1
d_gene: -
abundance: -
CDR3nt: TGTGCCAGCAGCCCCCCGGACTTTTTCAATGAGCAGTTCTTC
CDR3aa: CASSPPDFFNEQFF

v_gene: TRBV20-1
j_gene: TRBJ2-7
d_gene: TRBD2
abundance: few
CDR3nt: TGCAGTGCTAGCCTTACTAGCGGGGGGACCTACGAGCAGTACTTC
CDR3aa: CSASLTSGGTYEQYF

v_gene: TRBV7-2
j_gene: TRBJ2-1
d_gene: -
abundance: -
CDR3nt: TGTGCCAGCAGCTTAGTATGGGCAACGATCGCCTACAATGAGCAGTTCTTC
CDR3aa: CASSLVWATIAYNEQFF

v_gene: TRBV7-8
j_gene: TRBJ1-5
d_gene: -
abundance: few
CDR3nt: TGTGCCAGCAGCTTAGCGACCGGTTATAGCAATCAGCCCCAGCATTTT
CDR3aa: CASSLATGYSNQPQHF

v_gene: TRBV29-1
j_gene: TRBJ2-1
d_gene: TRBD1
abundance: -
CDR3nt: TGCAGCGTTGAAAAGTTGGGGACAGGGAGCGTCAGCGGGCAGTTCTTC
CDR3aa: CSVEKLGTGSVSGQFF

v_gene: TRBV15
j_gene: TRBJ2-7
d_gene: -
abundance: -
CDR3nt: TGTGCCACCAGCAGAGAAGATCCAAAACCTTCCTACGAGCAGTACTTC
CDR3aa: CATSREDPKPSYEQYF

v_gene: TRBV19
j_gene: TRBJ1-1
d_gene: -
abundance: few
CDR3nt: TGTGCCAGTAAAGACGGGGTGCGCATGAACACTGAAGCTTTCTTT
CDR3aa: CASKDGVRMNTEAFF

v_gene: TRBV6-1
j_gene: TRBJ2-3
d_gene: -
abundance: few
CDR3nt: TGTGCCAGTTACGGGGGACGCACTAGCACAGATACGCAGTATTTT
CDR3aa: CASYGGRTSTDTQYF

v_gene: TRBV9
j_gene: TRBJ2-2
d_gene: -
abundance: many
CDR3nt: TGTGCCAGCAGCGTCCCGAACACCGGGGAGCTGTTTTTT
CDR3aa: CASSVPNTGELFF

v_gene: TRBV11-2
j_gene: TRBJ2-3
d_gene: -
abundance: few
CDR3nt: TGTGCCAGCAGCTTAGGTGGCCCGTCGACGCAGTATTTT
CDR3aa: CASSLGGPSTQYF

v_gene: TRBV7-7
j_gene: TRBJ2-1
d_gene: -
abundance: -
CDR3nt: TGTGCCAGCAGCTTATACGGACAATTTGATGAGCAGTTCTTC
CDR3aa: CASSLYGQFDEQFF

v_gene: TRBV20-1
j_gene: TRBJ1-1
d_gene: TRBD1
abundance: many
CDR3nt: TGCAGTGTACGGGACAGGGGCTTTTCTTGGGAAGCTTTCTTT
CDR3aa: CSVRDRGFSWEAFF

v_gene: TRBV12-3/TRBV12-4
j_gene: TRBJ1-3
d_gene: -
abundance: -
CDR3nt: TGTGCCAGCAGGGGGCTTCGGCGTATCGGAAACACCATATATTTT
CDR3aa: CASRGLRRIGNTIYF

v_gene: TRBV5-5
j_gene: TRBJ2-7
d_gene: TRBD1
abundance: few
CDR3nt: TGTGCCAGCAGCTTGGGGGACAGCCTTCCCTACGAGCAGTACTTC
CDR3aa: CASSLGDSLPYEQYF

v_gene: TRBV6-1
j_gene: TRBJ2-7
d_gene: -
abundance: -
CDR3nt: TGTGCCAGCAGCCCCGGCCCCCGCAGCTACGAGCAGTACTTC
CDR3aa: CASSPGPRSYEQYF

v_gene: TRBV7-8
j_gene: TRBJ2-3
d_gene: -
abundance: few
CDR3nt: TGTGCCAGCAGCTCGGACCCCCCGGATACGCAGTATTTT
CDR3aa: CASSSDPPDTQYF

v_gene: TRBV5-1
j_gene: TRBJ1-6
d_gene: -
abundance: -
CDR3nt: TGCGCCAGCAGCTTGGAGGCAGCAGGCTATAATTCACCCCTCCACTTT
CDR3aa: CASSLEAAGYNSPLHF

v_gene: TRBV29-1
j_gene: TRBJ1-2
d_gene: -
abundance: few
CDR3nt: TGCAGCGTTGACAAGGGTACCCATGGCTACACCTTC
CDR3aa: CSVDKGTHGYTF

v_gene: TRBV10-3
j_gene: TRBJ2-7
d_gene: -
abundance: -
CDR3nt: TGTGCCATCAGTGATCCCTACAGCCCTTCCTACGAGCAGTACTTC
CDR3aa: CAISDPYSPSYEQYF